The following is a T cell receptor (beta chain) sequence with its context. Its target is not known. This sample was included in a study of lymphopenia after photon versus proton radiotherapy. General study results and limits: Post-nadir TCR diversity decline inversely tracked overall survival among those who died. Proton therapy kept repertoires fairly stable, unlike photons, which gained effector/memory cells.

V dropped 3 bases and J dropped 3 bases, with 4 bases sitting between them. From germline, CDR1 is SNHLY and CDR2 FYNNEI. This CDR3 region has 12 residues. Clones were read by immunoSEQ multiplex PCR, and TCRdb kept only the in-frame ones, dropping some. The data hold tens of thousands of clones, with around 84% observed a single time. This specimen consisted of peripheral blood, obtained from a patient treated with photon-based radiotherapy. This clonotype was obtained from a man between 60 and 75 years old with pancreatic cancer. The chain couples TRBV2 to TRBJ2-3; D unresolved. CDR3 sequence (DNA): TGTGCCAGCAGTGATAGGACAGATACGCAGTATTTT. Protein sequence: CASSDRTDTQYF. Filled out from reference TRBV2 and TRBJ2-3, the complete variable domain reads EPEVTQTPSHQVTQMGQEVILRCVPISNHLYFYWYRQILGQKVEFLVSFYNNEISEKSEIFDDQFSVERPDGSNFTLKIRSTKLEDSAMYFCASSDRTDTQYFGPGTRLTVL.